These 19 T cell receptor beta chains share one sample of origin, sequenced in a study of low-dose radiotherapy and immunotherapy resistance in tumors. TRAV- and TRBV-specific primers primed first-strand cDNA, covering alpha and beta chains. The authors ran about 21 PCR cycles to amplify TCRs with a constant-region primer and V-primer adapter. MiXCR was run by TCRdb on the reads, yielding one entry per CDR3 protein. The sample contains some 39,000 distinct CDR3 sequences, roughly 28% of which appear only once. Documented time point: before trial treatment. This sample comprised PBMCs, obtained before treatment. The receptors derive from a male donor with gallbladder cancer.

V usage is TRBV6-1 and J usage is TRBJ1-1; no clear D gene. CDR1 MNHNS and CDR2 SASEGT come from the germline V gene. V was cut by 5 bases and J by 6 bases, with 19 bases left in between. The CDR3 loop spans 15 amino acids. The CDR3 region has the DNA TGTGCCAGCAGTAGGCCTGCAAGGGCTGGGGCTGAAGCTTTCTTT. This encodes CASSRPARAGAEAFF.

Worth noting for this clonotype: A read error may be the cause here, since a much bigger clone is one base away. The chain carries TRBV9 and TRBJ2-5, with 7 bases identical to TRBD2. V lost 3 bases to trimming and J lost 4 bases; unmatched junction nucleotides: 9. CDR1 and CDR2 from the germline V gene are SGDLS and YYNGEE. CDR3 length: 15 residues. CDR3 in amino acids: CASSDGLESTETQYF. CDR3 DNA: TGTGCCAGCAGCGACGGACTAGAATCGACAGAGACCCAGTACTTC.

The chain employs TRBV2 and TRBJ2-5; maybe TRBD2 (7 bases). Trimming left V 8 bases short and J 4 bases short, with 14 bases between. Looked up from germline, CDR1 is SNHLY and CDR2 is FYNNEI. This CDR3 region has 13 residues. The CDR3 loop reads CASGGAVGETQYF. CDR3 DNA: TGTGCCAGCGGGGGGGCCGTGGGAGAGACCCAGTACTTC.

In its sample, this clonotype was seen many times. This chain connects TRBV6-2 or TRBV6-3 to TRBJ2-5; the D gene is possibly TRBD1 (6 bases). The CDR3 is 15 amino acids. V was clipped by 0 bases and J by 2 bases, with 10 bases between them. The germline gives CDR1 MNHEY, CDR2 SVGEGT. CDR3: CASSYSAGDQETQYF. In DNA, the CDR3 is TGTGCCAGCAGTTACTCGGCAGGGGATCAAGAGACCCAGTACTTC.

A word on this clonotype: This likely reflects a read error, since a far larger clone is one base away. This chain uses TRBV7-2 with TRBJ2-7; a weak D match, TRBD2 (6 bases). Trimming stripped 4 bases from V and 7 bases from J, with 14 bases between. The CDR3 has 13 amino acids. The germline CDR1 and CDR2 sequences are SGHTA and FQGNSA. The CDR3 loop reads CASSSGLPNEQYF. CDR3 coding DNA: TGTGCCAGCAGCTCGGGACTGCCTAATGAGCAGTACTTC.

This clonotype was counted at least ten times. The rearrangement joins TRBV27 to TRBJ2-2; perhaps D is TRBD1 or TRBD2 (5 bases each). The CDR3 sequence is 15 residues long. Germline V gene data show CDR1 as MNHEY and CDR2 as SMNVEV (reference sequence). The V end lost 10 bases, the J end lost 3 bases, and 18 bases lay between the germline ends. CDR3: CATSRDGGYTGELFF. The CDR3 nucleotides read TGTGCCACCTCGAGGGACGGAGGATACACCGGGGAGCTGTTTTTT.

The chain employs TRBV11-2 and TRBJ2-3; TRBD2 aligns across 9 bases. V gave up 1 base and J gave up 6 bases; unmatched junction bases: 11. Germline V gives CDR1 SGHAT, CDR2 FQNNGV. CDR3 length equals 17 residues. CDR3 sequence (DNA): TGTGCCAGCAGCTTAGGGATTGGAGCGGGGGGCTGGGATACGCAGTATTTT. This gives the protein CASSLGIGAGGWDTQYF.

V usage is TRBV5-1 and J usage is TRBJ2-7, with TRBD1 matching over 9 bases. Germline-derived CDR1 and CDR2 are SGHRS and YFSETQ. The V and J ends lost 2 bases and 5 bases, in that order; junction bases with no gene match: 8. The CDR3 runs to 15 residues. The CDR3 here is CASSLYTGQGNEQYF. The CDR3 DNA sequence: TGCGCCAGCAGCTTATATACGGGACAGGGCAACGAGCAGTACTTC. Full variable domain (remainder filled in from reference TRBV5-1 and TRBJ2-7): KAGVTQTPRYLIKTRGQQVTLSCSPISGHRSVSWYQQTPGQGLQFLFEYFSETQRNKGNFPGRFSGRQFSNSRSEMNVSTLELGDSALYLCASSLYTGQGNEQYFGPGTRLTVT.

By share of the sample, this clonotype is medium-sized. The CDR3 nucleotides read TGCAGCGCCAGTCAAGGGGGAGGGGGGAATGAGCAGTTCTTC. It yields the protein CSASQGGGGNEQFF. The chain joins TRBV29-1 to TRBJ2-1; possible D gene TRBD2, 7 bases. CDR3 length equals 14 residues. The V gene lost 7 bases and the J gene lost 7 bases, with 20 bases spanning the gap. Germline CDR1 and CDR2: SQVTM and ANQGSEA.

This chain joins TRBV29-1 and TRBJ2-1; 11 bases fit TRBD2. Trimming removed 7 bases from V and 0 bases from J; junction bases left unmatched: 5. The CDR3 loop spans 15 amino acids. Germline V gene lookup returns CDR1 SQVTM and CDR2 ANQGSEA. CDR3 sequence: CSARLAGYSYNEQFF. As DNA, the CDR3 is TGCAGCGCCAGACTAGCGGGGTACTCCTACAATGAGCAGTTCTTC.

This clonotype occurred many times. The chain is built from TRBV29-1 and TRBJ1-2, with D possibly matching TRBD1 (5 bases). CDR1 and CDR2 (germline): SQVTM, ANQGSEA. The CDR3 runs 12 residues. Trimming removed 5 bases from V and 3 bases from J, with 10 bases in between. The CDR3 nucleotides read TGCAGCGTTTCGGGGACTGACTATGGCTACACCTTC. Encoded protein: CSVSGTDYGYTF. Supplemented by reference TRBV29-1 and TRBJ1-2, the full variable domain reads SAVISQKPSRDICQRGTSLTIQCQVDSQVTMMFWYRQQPGQSLTLIATANQGSEATYESGFVIDKFPISRPNLTFSTLTVSNMSPEDSSIYLCSVSGTDYGYTFGSGTRLTVV.

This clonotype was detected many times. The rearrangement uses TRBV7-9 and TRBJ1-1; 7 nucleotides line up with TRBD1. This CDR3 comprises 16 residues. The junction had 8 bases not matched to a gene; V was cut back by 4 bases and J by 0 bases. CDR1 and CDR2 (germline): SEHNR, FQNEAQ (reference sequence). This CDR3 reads CASSSTGQIMNTEAFF. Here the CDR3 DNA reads TGTGCCAGCAGCTCGACGGGACAGATCATGAACACTGAAGCTTTCTTT.

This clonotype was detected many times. The DNA for the CDR3 is TGTGCCAGCAGCTTAGACCGCCTACCGGGACTGACGATGTCTGGGGCCAACGTCCTGACTTTC. This encodes CASSLDRLPGLTMSGANVLTF. The chain employs TRBV7-8 and TRBJ2-6; D perhaps matches TRBD2 (6 bases). CDR1 SGHVS and CDR2 FQNEAQ come from the germline V gene. The V end lost 1 base, the J end lost 1 base, and 23 bases lay between the germline ends. This CDR3 has 21 residues.

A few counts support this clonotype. CDR3 protein: CASRDESEQYF. The CDR3 region has the DNA TGCGCCAGCAGGGATGAAAGCGAGCAGTACTTC. This sequence joins TRBV10-2 and TRBJ2-7; D unresolved. The CDR3 covers 11 residues. The germline V and J ends were trimmed by 6 bases and 6 bases, with 9 bases remaining between them. Germline CDR1 and CDR2: WSHSY and SAAADI.

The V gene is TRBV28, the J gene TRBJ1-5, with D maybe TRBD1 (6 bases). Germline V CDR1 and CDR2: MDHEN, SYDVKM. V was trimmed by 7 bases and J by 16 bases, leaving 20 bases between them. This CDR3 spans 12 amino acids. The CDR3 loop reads CASTRPTGSIHF. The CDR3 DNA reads TGTGCCAGCACCCGACCTACAGGGAGTATCCATTTT.

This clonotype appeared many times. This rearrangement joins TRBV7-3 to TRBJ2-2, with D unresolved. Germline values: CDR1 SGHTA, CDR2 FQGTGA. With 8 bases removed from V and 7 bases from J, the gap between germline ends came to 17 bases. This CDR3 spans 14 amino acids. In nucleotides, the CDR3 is TGTGCCAGCGCCCCCTCCCGCGGAAACGGGGAGCTGTTTTTT. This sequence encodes CASAPSRGNGELFF.

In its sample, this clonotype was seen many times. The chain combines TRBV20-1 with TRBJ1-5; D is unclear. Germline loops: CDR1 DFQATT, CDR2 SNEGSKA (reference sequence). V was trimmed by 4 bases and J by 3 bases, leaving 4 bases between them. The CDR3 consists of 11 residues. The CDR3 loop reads CSAKDNQPQHF. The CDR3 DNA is TGCAGTGCTAAAGACAATCAGCCCCAGCATTTT.

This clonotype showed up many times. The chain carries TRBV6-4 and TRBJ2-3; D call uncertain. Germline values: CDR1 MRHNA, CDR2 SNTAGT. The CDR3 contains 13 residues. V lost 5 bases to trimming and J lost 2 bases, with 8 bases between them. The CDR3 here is CASSNIPTDTQYF. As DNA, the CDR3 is TGTGCCAGCAGTAACATTCCCACAGATACGCAGTATTTT.

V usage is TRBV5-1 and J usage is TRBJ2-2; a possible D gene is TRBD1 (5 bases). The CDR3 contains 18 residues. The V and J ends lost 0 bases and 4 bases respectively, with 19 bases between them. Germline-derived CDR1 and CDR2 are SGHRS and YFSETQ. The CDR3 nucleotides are TGCGCCAGCAGCTTGGCCGGTACAGGATTACTGAGCACCGGGGAGCTGTTTTTT. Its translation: CASSLAGTGLLSTGELFF.